This TCR beta chain was observed in a study of early T cells in non-severe SARS-CoV-2 infection. Overall study results and limits: Anti-spike CD8 responses were favored in VDJdb matching, and private and CD4 specificities were missed.

The germline V gene has CDR1 SEHNR and CDR2 FQNEAQ (reference sequence). The CDR3 length is 13 residues. V was trimmed by 7 bases and J by 4 bases, leaving 12 bases between them. The TCR library protocol attached unique molecular identifiers to the individual cDNA molecules. MiXCR was run by TCRdb on the 5' RACE reads, yielding one entry per CDR3 protein. The sample has more than 25,000 distinct CDR3 sequences, under 5.5% seen once; the top ten hold approximately 6%. In its sample, this clonotype was seen many times. Its matching antigen is unknown. This TCR derives from an adult who was a healthcare worker with PCR-confirmed SARS-CoV-2 infection or an uninfected control (not recorded which). J is TRBJ2-3 and V is TRBV7-9; D unresolved. The specimen comprised whole blood, sampled at baseline. The CDR3 DNA reads as TGTGCCAGCATGGTCCGGGTCGCAGATACGCAGTATTTT. This encodes CASMVRVADTQYF.